One and the same sample provided the 29 T cell receptor beta chains below, sequenced in a study of graft-versus-host responses after intestinal transplantation. The table came from immunoSEQ multiplex PCR; TCRdb's copy has only in-frame clones and leaves some out. This table has under 80,000 clones, around 92% appearing once. Here the sequenced sample was PBMCs, taken 98 days after intestinal transplantation. The receptors were gathered from a human patient who received an intestinal transplant, so some T cells may come from the graft donor.

This rearrangement joins TRBV11-2 to TRBJ2-7, with TRBD1 matching over 11 bases. The CDR3 runs to 16 residues. V shed 4 bases, J shed 3 bases, and the junction held 8 bases outside the gene matches. CDR1 is SGHAT, CDR2 FQNNGV, per germline. In DNA, the CDR3 is TGTGCCAGCAGCTCGCGCCGGGACAGGGGGATCTACGAGCAGTACTTC. Protein: CASSSRRDRGIYEQYF.

This chain connects TRBV28 to TRBJ2-3, with a tentative D call TRBD1 (5 bases). This CDR3 region has 15 residues. The germline gives CDR1 MDHEN, CDR2 SYDVKM. Trimming stripped 1 base from V and 5 bases from J, with 13 bases between. CDR3 coding DNA: TGTGCCAGCAGTTTATTCCCAGGGCTGGGAGATACGCAGTATTTT. It encodes CASSLFPGLGDTQYF.

The V gene is TRBV6-6, the J gene TRBJ2-7, with D possibly TRBD2 on 5 matching bases. CDR3 length: 14 residues. Trimming took off 6 bases at V and 3 bases at J, with 15 bases between the two ends. CDR1 MNHNY and CDR2 SVGAGI come from the germline V gene (reference sequence). The CDR3 DNA reads TGTGCCAGCAGCGCGGGCGGTCTCTTCTACGAGCAGTACTTC. Translation gives CASSAGGLFYEQYF.

The chain links TRBV11-2 to TRBJ2-3; TRBD2 aligns across 7 bases. The germline CDR1 and CDR2 sequences are SGHAT and FQNNGV. V shed 4 bases and J 5 bases; nucleotides not matched to a gene: 6. The CDR3 is made up of 14 amino acids. The CDR3 DNA follows: TGTGCCAGCAGCTACAACGCGGGGGTAGATACGCAGTATTTT. As protein: CASSYNAGVDTQYF.

This chain joins TRBV5-4 and TRBJ1-2, with D perhaps matching TRBD1 (6 bases). Germline CDR1 and CDR2: SGHNT and YYREEE (reference sequence). V gave up 0 bases and J gave up 0 bases, with 6 bases separating them. The CDR3 consists of 14 residues. The CDR3, as DNA: TGTGCCAGCAGCTTGGGGACAGCTAACTATGGCTACACCTTC. The encoded protein is CASSLGTANYGYTF.

The chain combines TRBV19 with TRBJ2-5, with 10 bases fitting TRBD1. The CDR3 is made up of 15 amino acids. The V gene end was trimmed by 5 bases and the J gene end by 5 bases; junction bases not matched to a gene: 8. Germline loops: CDR1 LNHDA, CDR2 SQIVND (reference sequence). In DNA, the CDR3 is TGTGCCAGTAGTTCCCGGGACAGGGGCTTGGAGACCCAGTACTTC. Translated, it gives CASSSRDRGLETQYF.

This clone was found once. This chain uses TRBV19 with TRBJ1-1, with 8 bases matching TRBD1. V was clipped by 2 bases and J by 5 bases; unmatched bases: 7. The CDR3 has 15 amino acids. Germline-derived CDR1 and CDR2 are LNHDA and SQIVND (reference sequence). The CDR3 coding sequence is TGTGCCAGTAGTATATTGACGACAGGGGTGACTGAAGCTTTCTTT. Its protein product is CASSILTTGVTEAFF. The entire variable domain, with the rest obtained from reference TRBV19 and TRBJ1-1, is as follows: DGGITQSPKYLFRKEGQNVTLSCEQNLNHDAMYWYRQDPGQGLRLIYYSQIVNDFQKGDIAEGYSVSREKKESFPLTVTSAQKNPTAFYLCASSILTTGVTEAFFGQGTRLTVV.

The chain carries TRBV4-1 and TRBJ2-5; TRBD2 matches at 8 bases. There are 15 residues in the CDR3. CDR1 and CDR2 (germline): MGHRA, YSYEKL. The V segment lost 1 base and the J segment 5 bases; nucleotides outside the gene matches: 6. DNA of the CDR3: TGCGCCAGCAGCCAAGGAATACTAGCGGAGGAGACCCAGTACTTC. It specifies CASSQGILAEETQYF.

The chain carries TRBV6-5 and TRBJ2-5; D gene ambiguous. CDR1 is MNHEY, CDR2 SVGAGI, per germline. There are 14 residues in the CDR3. Trimming cost V 0 bases and J 3 bases, with 8 bases left between them. The DNA for the CDR3 is TGTGCCAGCAGTTACTCCGGAAGAGAAGAGACCCAGTACTTC. Protein: CASSYSGREETQYF.

The rearrangement joins TRBV28 to TRBJ2-7, with 8 bases identical to TRBD1. The junction had 4 bases not matched to a gene; V was cut back by 8 bases and J by 4 bases. CDR1 and CDR2 (germline): MDHEN, SYDVKM. This CDR3 region has 12 residues. CDR3 in DNA: TGTGCCAGCCGGCAGGGGGCTTACGAGCAGTACTTC. This translates into CASRQGAYEQYF.

This clone was found once. The CDR3 loop is CASSQGGQGRFRDTQYF. Written as DNA, the CDR3 is TGTGCCAGCAGCCAAGGAGGACAGGGACGGTTTCGAGATACGCAGTATTTT. The J gene is TRBJ2-3, the V gene TRBV14; 8 bases fit TRBD1. V gave up 1 base and J gave up 5 bases; unmatched junction bases: 11. CDR3 length: 17 residues. CDR1 is SGHDN and CDR2 is FVKESK in the germline V gene. The full variable domain, rest sourced from reference TRBV14 and TRBJ2-3, is EAGVTQFPSHSVIEKGQTVTLRCDPISGHDNLYWYRRVMGKEIKFLLHFVKESKQDESGMPNNRFLAERTGGTYSTLKVQPAELEDSGVYFCASSQGGQGRFRDTQYFGPGTRLTVL.

V gene TRBV11-2 combines with J gene TRBJ2-7; D is perhaps TRBD1 (6 bases). Trimming removed 4 bases from V and 0 bases from J, with 13 bases in between. This CDR3 comprises 15 residues. Germline loops: CDR1 SGHAT, CDR2 FQNNGV. CDR3: CASSSVDRSSYEQYF. CDR3 DNA: TGTGCCAGCAGCTCAGTTGACAGGAGCTCCTACGAGCAGTACTTC.

The rearrangement joins TRBV6-5 to TRBJ1-1, with D unclear. Trimming pared 8 bases from V and 3 bases from J, leaving 13 bases between. Germline V gives CDR1 MNHEY, CDR2 SVGAGI. This CDR3 region has 13 residues. In nucleotides, the CDR3 is TGTGCCAGCGGCTCCCTCTATGACACTGAAGCTTTCTTT. This codes for CASGSLYDTEAFF.

This clone was seen only a few times. The rearrangement links TRBV6-5 to TRBJ1-2, with TRBD1 matching over 11 bases. V gave up 5 bases and J gave up 4 bases; unmatched junction bases: 0. Germline CDR1 MNHEY, CDR2 SVGAGI. The CDR3 loop spans 13 amino acids. This chain's CDR3 is CASSGTGGYGYTF. In nucleotides, the CDR3 is TGTGCCAGCAGTGGGACAGGGGGCTATGGCTACACCTTC.

The rearrangement uses TRBV11-2 and TRBJ1-1; D unresolved. Germline CDR1 SGHAT, CDR2 FQNNGV. The CDR3 runs 14 residues. Trimming stripped 1 base from V and 1 base from J, with 7 bases between. Here the CDR3 DNA reads TGTGCCAGCAGCTTAGGTGGCGGGAACACTGAAGCTTTCTTT. Protein product: CASSLGGGNTEAFF.

This rearrangement joins TRBV5-8 to TRBJ2-7; TRBD1 agrees at 8 bases. The junction had 14 bases not matched to a gene; V was cut back by 3 bases and J by 3 bases. The CDR3 contains 17 residues. The germline V gene has CDR1 SGHTS and CDR2 YDEGEE. This CDR3 reads CASSSIGQGVWDYEQYF. Written as DNA, the CDR3 is TGTGCCAGCAGCTCGATAGGACAGGGAGTATGGGACTACGAGCAGTACTTC.

J is TRBJ2-7 and V is TRBV5-1; 7 bases line up with TRBD1. The J segment lost 6 bases and the V segment lost 0 bases, leaving 3 bases of the junction unmatched. The CDR3 loop spans 13 amino acids. Germline lookup yields CDR1 SGHRS and CDR2 YFSETQ. The CDR3 region has the DNA TGCGCCAGCAGCTTGGAGGACAGGCTCGAGCAGTACTTC. This translates into CASSLEDRLEQYF.

The chain joins TRBV27 to TRBJ2-7; 8 bases agree with TRBD1. CDR1 and CDR2 from the germline V gene are MNHEY and SMNVEV (reference sequence). V was pared by 4 bases and J by 2 bases, with 10 bases of the junction left unmatched. There are 16 residues in the CDR3. CDR3 coding DNA: TGTGCCAGCAGTTCACTCACAGGGGGATTAGCCTACGAGCAGTACTTC. Protein: CASSSLTGGLAYEQYF.

The chain uses TRBV28 and TRBJ1-1, with 9 bases aligning to TRBD1. The V gene end was trimmed by 3 bases and the J gene end by 1 base; junction bases not matched to a gene: 0. From germline, CDR1 is MDHEN and CDR2 SYDVKM. The CDR3 loop spans 14 amino acids. CDR3 nucleotide sequence: TGTGCCAGCAGTTTGGGACAGGGGAACACTGAAGCTTTCTTT. This gives the protein CASSLGQGNTEAFF.

The rearrangement joins TRBV30 to TRBJ1-1, with D hard to call. CDR1 is GTSNPN, CDR2 SVGIG, per germline (reference sequence). V lost 5 bases and J 3 bases, leaving 13 bases between the germline ends. CDR3 length equals 13 residues. CDR3 sequence reads: CAWGVADYTEAFF. The CDR3 DNA reads as TGTGCCTGGGGGGTAGCAGATTACACTGAAGCTTTCTTT.

CDR3 protein: CASSITDSGNTIYF. Written as DNA, the CDR3 is TGTGCCAGTAGTATAACTGACTCTGGAAACACCATATATTTT. This rearrangement joins TRBV19 to TRBJ1-3; D remains unclear. This CDR3 has 14 amino acids. V shed 2 bases and J shed 0 bases, with 5 bases lying between them. Germline V gene data show CDR1 as LNHDA and CDR2 as SQIVND (reference sequence).

The CDR3 DNA reads TGTGCCAGCAGCTCCCGGGACACGAGCTCCTATAATTCACCCCTCCACTTT. It translates to CASSSRDTSSYNSPLHF. The chain combines TRBV13 with TRBJ1-6; possibly TRBD1 for D (6 bases). CDR1 and CDR2 from the germline V gene are PRHDT and FYEKMQ (reference sequence). The CDR3 spans 17 residues. The ends were cut back, 4 bases at V and 0 bases at J, with 13 bases in the middle.

This chain links TRBV4-1 with TRBJ2-3; TRBD1 matches 8 bases. The CDR3 has 16 residues. CDR1 MGHRA and CDR2 YSYEKL come from the germline V gene. Trimming at V came to 2 bases and at J to 3 bases, leaving 7 bases not matched to a gene. CDR3 protein: CASSQRLGTGTDTQYF. CDR3 in DNA: TGCGCCAGCAGCCAAAGGTTAGGGACAGGAACAGATACGCAGTATTTT.

The gene calls are TRBV7-3 and TRBJ2-5, with D possibly being TRBD1 (5 bases). The V end lost 2 bases, the J end lost 5 bases, and 6 bases lay between the germline ends. Germline CDR1 is SGHTA and CDR2 is FQGTGA. The CDR3 extends over 12 amino acids. The DNA of the CDR3 is TGTGCCAGCAGCTTATCAGGGGAGACCCAGTACTTC. Its translation: CASSLSGETQYF.

V usage is TRBV28 and J usage is TRBJ2-1, with D possibly being TRBD2 (5 bases). The CDR3 is 15 residues long. Germline CDR1 is MDHEN and CDR2 is SYDVKM. V gave up 2 bases and J gave up 6 bases, with 14 bases separating them. The CDR3 bases are TGTGCCAGCAGTTTAGGCGGGCTCGGTTCCAATGAGCAGTTCTTC. As protein: CASSLGGLGSNEQFF.

This chain joins TRBV30 and TRBJ1-5, with D tentatively TRBD1 (5 bases). The CDR3 is 15 amino acids. CDR1 is GTSNPN and CDR2 is SVGIG in the germline V gene (reference sequence). V lost 0 bases to trimming and J lost 5 bases, with 14 bases between them. CDR3 protein: CAWSVVGAGDQPQHF. CDR3 DNA sequence: TGTGCCTGGAGTGTAGTAGGGGCCGGCGATCAGCCCCAGCATTTT.

V is TRBV7-9 and J is TRBJ2-5, with 11 nucleotides matching TRBD2. J gave up 4 bases and V 1 base, and 8 bases lay outside the gene matches. This CDR3 comprises 17 residues. Germline V CDR1 and CDR2: SEHNR, FQNEAQ (reference sequence). Written as DNA, the CDR3 is TGTGCCAGCAGCTTAGATAGCGGGAGGGGATCAGGAGAGACCCAGTACTTC. This encodes CASSLDSGRGSGETQYF.

The V gene is TRBV6-5, the J gene TRBJ2-3; 7 bases line up with TRBD2. Germline assignment: CDR1 MNHEY and CDR2 SVGAGI. The CDR3 is 15 residues long. Losses at the gene ends were 7 bases for V and 0 bases for J; bases not matched to a gene: 7. CDR3 sequence: CASTSGAGSTDTQYF. The DNA for the CDR3 is TGTGCCAGCACCAGCGGGGCAGGGAGCACAGATACGCAGTATTTT.

The J gene is TRBJ1-5, the V gene TRBV6-1; 7 bases align to TRBD1. V dropped 7 bases and J dropped 3; count of bases not matched to a gene: 6. CDR3 length: 14 amino acids. The germline V gene has CDR1 MNHNS and CDR2 SASEGT. CDR3 residues: CASTTGQPNQPQHF. The CDR3 DNA sequence: TGTGCCAGCACAACGGGACAGCCCAATCAGCCCCAGCATTTT.